These 18 T cell receptor beta chains share one sample of origin, sequenced in a study of T-cell memory formation after mild COVID-19. TCRdb redid the calling of the 5' RACE reads with MiXCR, one entry per CDR3 protein. Among 200,000 to 250,000 distinct CDR3 sequences listed, 27% were seen once. Sequenced sample: PBMCs or a T cell subset sorted from them (not recorded which). These receptors were taken from an adult woman who had mild COVID-19 (a few samples of this study predate the infection). Cell type and time point are not known.

This clonotype has more than one count but fewer than ten. V is TRBV12-3 or TRBV12-4 and J is TRBJ1-1; D is unclear. V dropped 7 bases and J dropped 0 bases, with 12 bases sitting between them. The CDR3 contains 14 residues. CDR3 residues: CASTKLGMNTEAFF. CDR3 sequence (DNA): TGTGCCAGCACCAAACTAGGTATGAACACTGAAGCTTTCTTT.

This clonotype has at least ten counts. The rearrangement uses TRBV11-2 and TRBJ2-7, with D possibly being TRBD1 or TRBD2 (5 bases each). This CDR3 is 14 amino acids long. Germline CDR1 SGHAT, CDR2 FQNNGV. The ends were cut back, 5 bases at V and 4 bases at J, with 15 bases in the middle. The DNA of the CDR3 is TGTGCCAGCAGCAGCGGAAGGGGTCAATACGAGCAGTACTTC. Amino acid sequence: CASSSGRGQYEQYF.

The rearrangement uses TRBV11-3 and TRBJ2-1; D unclear. Germline V CDR1 and CDR2: SGHNT, YENEEA. Trimming removed 0 bases from V and 14 bases from J, with 14 bases in between. This CDR3 contains 13 residues. Here the CDR3 DNA reads TGTGCCAGCAGCTTAGATCGGTGGCGCGAGGAGTTCTTC. The encoded protein is CASSLDRWREEFF.

V usage is TRBV7-9 and J usage is TRBJ2-1, with D unresolved. V was trimmed by 3 bases and J by 8 bases, leaving 8 bases between them. Germline V gives CDR1 SEHNR, CDR2 FQNEAQ (reference sequence). The CDR3 consists of 12 residues. DNA of the CDR3: TGTGCCAGCAGCTTTAGACCCCATGAGCAGTTCTTC. Its protein is CASSFRPHEQFF.

This clonotype showed up just a few times. The chain is built from TRBV7-9 and TRBJ2-5; 9 nucleotides align to TRBD1. With V trimmed by 5 bases and J by 4 bases, 11 bases remained unmatched. The CDR3 length is 16 residues. CDR1 SEHNR and CDR2 FQNEAQ come from the germline V gene (reference sequence). The CDR3 nucleotides are TGTGCCAGCAGCCTAACGGGGACAGGGAAGGGAGAGACCCAGTACTTC. Its protein product is CASSLTGTGKGETQYF.

A few counts support this clonotype. The V call is TRBV20-1, the J call TRBJ1-2; possibly TRBD1 for D (5 bases). This CDR3 is 18 amino acids long. V was clipped by 2 bases and J by 2 bases, with 24 bases between them. Germline V gene sequence: CDR1 DFQATT, CDR2 SNEGSKA (reference sequence). CDR3 sequence reads: CSARMRTVTEERNYGYTF. Written as DNA, the CDR3 is TGCAGTGCTAGAATGCGAACAGTGACAGAAGAGAGAAACTATGGCTACACCTTC.

This clonotype was seen more than once but under ten times. The chain has TRBV7-6 and TRBJ2-7; no firm D call. Trimming took 2 bases from V and 1 from J, leaving 9 bases between them. There are 14 residues in the CDR3. CDR1 and CDR2 (germline): SGHVS, FNYEAQ. The CDR3 coding sequence is TGTGCCAGCAGCTTAAATTCCGGATCCTACGAGCAGTACTTC. Its translation: CASSLNSGSYEQYF.

This chain joins TRBV25-1 and TRBJ1-6; 11 positions agree with TRBD1. The CDR3 length is 17 residues. Looked up from germline, CDR1 is MGHDK and CDR2 is SYGVNS. The J segment lost 5 bases and the V segment lost 8 bases, leaving 11 bases of the junction unmatched. This chain's CDR3 is CASGGQGDTPNNSPLHF. CDR3 coding DNA: TGTGCCAGCGGGGGACAGGGGGATACACCAAATAATTCACCCCTCCACTTT. The full variable domain, its missing parts supplied by reference TRBV25-1 and TRBJ1-6, is EADIYQTPRYLVIGTGKKITLECSQTMGHDKMYWYQQDPGMELHLIHYSYGVNSTEKGDLSSESTVSRIRTEHFPLTLESARPSHTSQYLCASGGQGDTPNNSPLHFGNGTRLTVT.

The V gene is TRBV7-9, the J gene TRBJ2-3, with D tentatively TRBD2 (5 bases). The CDR3 length is 17 residues. Germline V gene sequence: CDR1 SEHNR, CDR2 FQNEAQ (reference sequence). The germline V and J ends were trimmed by 1 base and 3 bases, with 17 bases remaining between them. The DNA for the CDR3 is TGTGCCAGCAGCTTAGGGCTAGCCGCCCCGGGGACAGATACGCAGTATTTT. Encoded protein: CASSLGLAAPGTDTQYF.

The rearrangement links TRBV18 to TRBJ2-7, with TRBD2 matching over 11 bases. V trimming: 6 bases; J trimming: 4 bases; junction bases outside the gene matches: 8. CDR1 and CDR2 from the germline V gene are KGHSH and LQKENI. CDR3 length: 15 residues. The CDR3 coding sequence is TGTGCCAGCTCGCCCACTAGCGGGAGCCGGTACGAGCAGTACTTC. It is translated as CASSPTSGSRYEQYF.

CDR3: CASSSGLAGPYNEQFF. As DNA, the CDR3 is TGCGCCAGCAGCTCGGGACTAGCGGGTCCATACAATGAGCAGTTCTTC. The genes are TRBV5-1 and TRBJ2-1; 12 nucleotides match TRBD2. V shed 3 bases and J 4 bases; nucleotides not matched to a gene: 5. Germline lookup yields CDR1 SGHRS and CDR2 YFSETQ. The CDR3 is 16 amino acids.

The rearrangement joins TRBV6-5 to TRBJ2-1; TRBD1 or TRBD2 may be the D gene (6 bases each). V dropped 1 base and J dropped 3 bases, with 10 bases sitting between them. The CDR3 covers 15 residues. The germline V gene encodes CDR1 MNHEY and CDR2 SVGAGI. The CDR3: CASSYLRGDYNEQFF. The CDR3 DNA sequence: TGTGCCAGCAGTTACTTGAGGGGGGACTACAATGAGCAGTTCTTC.

This clonotype was found a few times. This chain uses TRBV29-1 with TRBJ2-5; D gene uncertain. V lost 4 bases and J 5 bases, leaving 14 bases between the germline ends. The CDR3 consists of 13 residues. The germline V gene has CDR1 SQVTM and CDR2 ANQGSEA. Written as DNA, the CDR3 is TGCAGCGTTGTTGGGCTAGATGGCGAGACCCAGTACTTC. Its protein is CSVVGLDGETQYF.

V and J are TRBV28 and TRBJ1-1; no clear D gene. The CDR3 is made up of 13 amino acids. Trimming took 2 bases from V and 4 from J, leaving 8 bases between them. Germline CDR1 and CDR2: MDHEN and SYDVKM. CDR3 in amino acids: CASSLGEITEAFF. In DNA, the CDR3 is TGTGCCAGCAGTTTAGGGGAGATCACTGAAGCTTTCTTT. The whole variable domain, filled in from reference TRBV28 and TRBJ1-1, reads DVKVTQSSRYLVKRTGEKVFLECVQDMDHENMFWYRQDPGLGLRLIYFSYDVKMKEKGDIPEGYSVSREKKERFSLILESASTNQTSMYLCASSLGEITEAFFGQGTRLTVV.

This clonotype was detected only once. The genes are TRBV6-2 or TRBV6-3 and TRBJ2-7, with D possibly matching TRBD1 (5 bases). The germline V gene encodes CDR1 MNHEY and CDR2 SVGEGT. CDR3 length: 13 residues. V lost 5 bases and J 5 bases, leaving 13 bases between the germline ends. CDR3: CASSPQGSDEQYF. CDR3 nucleotide sequence: TGTGCCAGCAGTCCTCAGGGAAGCGACGAGCAGTACTTC.

The rearrangement uses TRBV12-3 or TRBV12-4 and TRBJ1-1, with D unclear. V gave up 4 bases and J gave up 4 bases, with 7 bases separating them. The CDR3 extends over 12 amino acids. CDR3 coding DNA: TGTGCCAGCAGTTCGGCTGGCACTGAAGCTTTCTTT. Its protein is CASSSAGTEAFF.

In its sample, this clonotype was seen a few times. This chain links TRBV3-1 with TRBJ1-1, with unresolved D. The germline V gene encodes CDR1 LGHDT and CDR2 YNNKEL (reference sequence). V gave up 4 bases and J gave up 0 bases, with 3 bases separating them. CDR3 length: 12 residues. CDR3 DNA sequence: TGTGCCAGCAGCCGCGTGAACACTGAAGCTTTCTTT. The encoded protein is CASSRVNTEAFF.

The chain has TRBV9 and TRBJ1-1; 9 bases align to TRBD1. Trimming at V came to 8 bases and at J to 1 base, leaving 3 bases not matched to a gene. The germline CDR1 and CDR2 sequences are SGDLS and YYNGEE. This CDR3 has 13 amino acids. CDR3 sequence reads: CARLGQGNTEAFF. The CDR3 DNA follows: TGTGCCAGATTGGGACAGGGGAACACTGAAGCTTTCTTT.